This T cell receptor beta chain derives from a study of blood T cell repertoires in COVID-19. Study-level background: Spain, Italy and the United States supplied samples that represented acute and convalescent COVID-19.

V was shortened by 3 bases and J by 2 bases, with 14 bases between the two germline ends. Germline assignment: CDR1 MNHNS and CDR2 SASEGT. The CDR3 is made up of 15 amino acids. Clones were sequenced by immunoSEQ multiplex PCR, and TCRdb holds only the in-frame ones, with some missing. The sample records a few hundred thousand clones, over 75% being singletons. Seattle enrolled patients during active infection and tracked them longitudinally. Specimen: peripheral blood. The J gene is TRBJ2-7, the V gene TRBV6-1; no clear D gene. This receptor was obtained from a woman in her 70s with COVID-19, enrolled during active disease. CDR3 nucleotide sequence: TGTGCCAGCAGTGATTACCGGGTAAATACCTACGAGCAGTACTTC. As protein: CASSDYRVNTYEQYF.